The 29 T cell receptor beta chains presented below share a single source sample, sequenced in a study of shared clonotypes between healthy human individuals. Assay: immunoSEQ multiplex PCR; the TCRdb copy retains only in-frame clones and omits some. Here the sample spans some 500,000 clones, 70% to 80% being singletons. The sequenced sample was PBMCs. All receptors come from a middle-aged woman in good health. Some clones in this sample may be carry-over from other donors' samples.

The chain joins TRBV5-1 to TRBJ2-3; 7 bases are shared with TRBD2. Germline CDR1 reads SGHRS; CDR2 reads YFSETQ. The trim removed 1 base at V and 4 bases at J, leaving 9 bases unmatched. This CDR3 comprises 16 residues. The CDR3 protein is CASSLRGGSNSDTQYF. DNA of the CDR3: TGCGCCAGCAGCTTGAGGGGCGGGAGTAATTCAGATACGCAGTATTTT.

The rearrangement joins TRBV7-2 to TRBJ1-4; TRBD1 matches at 8 bases. The CDR3 spans 16 residues. Trimming removed 0 bases from V and 4 bases from J; junction bases left unmatched: 4. Germline V lookup: CDR1 SGHTA, CDR2 FQGNSA. The CDR3: CASSLAVGQGNEKLFF. In DNA, the CDR3 is TGTGCCAGCAGCTTAGCGGTTGGACAGGGTAATGAAAAACTGTTTTTT. Variable domain in full (rest from reference TRBV7-2 and TRBJ1-4): GAGVSQSPSNKVTEKGKDVELRCDPISGHTALYWYRQSLGQGLEFLIYFQGNSAPDKSGLPSDRFSAERTGGSVSTLTIQRTQQEDSAVYLCASSLAVGQGNEKLFFGSGTQLSVL.

As for this clone: The same CDR3 also results from other DNA sequences found in this sample. This chain connects TRBV30 to TRBJ1-5; D perhaps matches TRBD1 (6 bases). Between the trimmed V and J ends, which lost 0 bases and 6 bases, there was a span of 12 bases. The CDR3 covers 14 residues. Germline V gives CDR1 GTSNPN, CDR2 SVGIG (reference sequence). The CDR3 region has the DNA TGTGCCTGGAGTGTAAGAGGGGGGGGTCAGCCCCAGCATTTT. Its protein is CAWSVRGGGQPQHF.

The V and J genes are TRBV10-3 and TRBJ2-1; 7 positions match TRBD1. This CDR3 comprises 17 residues. Germline CDR1 ENHRY, CDR2 SYGVKD. J lost 8 bases, V lost 3 bases, and 16 bases had no gene match. Here the CDR3 reads CAISDPGQTQLYDEQFF. Written as DNA, the CDR3 is TGTGCCATCAGTGACCCGGGACAGACACAGCTTTACGATGAGCAGTTCTTC.

This sequence joins TRBV28 and TRBJ1-1; 8 bases agree with TRBD1. Germline loops: CDR1 MDHEN, CDR2 SYDVKM. The CDR3 sequence is 14 residues long. J gave up 5 bases and V 5 bases, and 7 bases lay outside the gene matches. DNA of the CDR3: TGTGCCAGCAGTACACAGGGGGGAGGGACTGAAGCTTTCTTT. It specifies CASSTQGGGTEAFF.

The V and J genes are TRBV9 and TRBJ1-3; TRBD1 might be the D (5 bases). V lost 0 bases to trimming and J lost 0 bases, with 7 bases between them. Looked up from germline, CDR1 is SGDLS and CDR2 is YYNGEE. The CDR3 loop spans 15 amino acids. The CDR3 DNA follows: TGTGCCAGCAGCGTAGGGGGGAACTCTGGAAACACCATATATTTT. Amino acids: CASSVGGNSGNTIYF.

The CDR3 region is CASSEGGFLAFF. The DNA of the CDR3 is TGTGCCAGCAGTGAAGGCGGGTTTCTGGCTTTCTTT. V usage is TRBV2 and J usage is TRBJ1-1; no firm D call. From germline, CDR1 is SNHLY and CDR2 FYNNEI. There are 12 residues in the CDR3. V was cut by 1 base and J by 11 bases, with 11 bases left in between.

Points on this clone: This probably arose from a read error, given a far larger clone one base away. The V gene is TRBV30, the J gene TRBJ1-1; D unresolved. The CDR3 has 13 residues. The germline V gene encodes CDR1 GTSNPN and CDR2 SVGIG (reference sequence). The V and J ends lost 1 base and 6 bases respectively, with 12 bases between them. CDR3 region: CAWSAPAQPEAFF. The CDR3 nucleotides are TGTGCCTGGAGTGCACCCGCCCAACCTGAAGCTTTCTTT. The full variable domain, in which reference TRBV30 and TRBJ1-1 provide the parts outside the CDR3, is SQTIHQWPATLVQPVGSPLSLECTVEGTSNPNLYWYRQAAGRGLQLLFYSVGIGQISSEVPQNLSASRPQDRQFILSSKKLLLSDSGFYLCAWSAPAQPEAFFGQGTRLTVV.

The V gene is TRBV9, the J gene TRBJ2-1, with unresolved D. With 0 bases removed from V and 0 bases from J, the gap between germline ends came to 19 bases. The CDR3 spans 19 residues. Germline CDR1 and CDR2: SGDLS and YYNGEE. Here the CDR3 reads CASSVGFPLRESSYNEQFF. CDR3 bases: TGTGCCAGCAGCGTAGGGTTCCCTCTCAGAGAGAGCTCCTACAATGAGCAGTTCTTC.

The chain joins TRBV7-8 to TRBJ2-5, with TRBD2 matching 7 bases. The CDR3 contains 15 residues. Germline CDR1 is SGHVS and CDR2 is FQNEAQ. Losses at the gene ends were 4 bases for V and 1 base for J; bases not matched to a gene: 6. The CDR3 loop is CASSSRRLAQETQYF. Here the CDR3 DNA reads TGTGCCAGCAGCTCAAGACGACTAGCCCAAGAGACCCAGTACTTC.

J is TRBJ2-2 and V is TRBV18; D not resolved. Germline V CDR1 and CDR2: KGHSH, LQKENI. The ends were cut back, 2 bases at V and 5 bases at J, with 6 bases in the middle. The CDR3 sequence is 13 residues long. CDR3: CASSPVRTGELFF. In DNA form, the CDR3 reads TGTGCCAGCTCACCAGTAAGGACCGGGGAGCTGTTTTTT.

This clone has only one observation. The chain joins TRBV19 to TRBJ2-3; 14 bases align to TRBD2. V dropped 5 bases and J dropped 7; count of bases not matched to a gene: 11. The CDR3 sequence is 17 residues long. The germline CDR1 and CDR2 sequences are LNHDA and SQIVND (reference sequence). As DNA, the CDR3 is TGTGCCAGTAGTGCCCTGGGACTAGCGGGAGACGTGAATACGCAGTATTTT. Its protein is CASSALGLAGDVNTQYF. Variable domain in full (rest from reference TRBV19 and TRBJ2-3): DGGITQSPKYLFRKEGQNVTLSCEQNLNHDAMYWYRQDPGQGLRLIYYSQIVNDFQKGDIAEGYSVSREKKESFPLTVTSAQKNPTAFYLCASSALGLAGDVNTQYFGPGTRLTVL.

The rearrangement links TRBV10-3 to TRBJ1-1; 7 bases line up with TRBD1. V trimming: 6 bases; J trimming: 7 bases; junction bases outside the gene matches: 8. This CDR3 comprises 13 residues. The V gene's germline CDR1 is ENHRY and CDR2 SYGVKD. CDR3 bases: TGTGCCATCAGGCGGGACAGATCCTATGAAGCTTTCTTT. Its translation: CAIRRDRSYEAFF.

The V gene is TRBV7-7, the J gene TRBJ2-2; D is ambiguous. From germline, CDR1 is SSHAT and CDR2 FNYEAQ (reference sequence). V dropped 2 bases and J dropped 0 bases, with 10 bases sitting between them. The CDR3 consists of 16 residues. The CDR3 DNA follows: TGTGCCAGCAGCTTACGCCCAGAAGCGAACACCGGGGAGCTGTTTTTT. Its translation: CASSLRPEANTGELFF. Full variable domain (outside the CDR3, taken from reference TRBV7-7 and TRBJ2-2): GAGVSQSPRYKVTKRGQDVTLRCDPISSHATLYWYQQALGQGPEFLTYFNYEAQPDKSGLPSDRFSAERPEGSISTLTIQRTEQRDSAMYRCASSLRPEANTGELFFGEGSRLTVL.

This clone was picked up a small number of times. The CDR3 sequence: CASSPTGDYEQYF. CDR3 DNA: TGTGCCAGCTCCCCAACAGGGGACTACGAGCAGTACTTC. The rearrangement links TRBV18 to TRBJ2-7, with 7 bases matching TRBD1. V shed 6 bases and J 3 bases; nucleotides not matched to a gene: 5. CDR1 is KGHSH, CDR2 LQKENI, per germline. There are 13 residues in the CDR3.

This clone was counted a single time. The rearrangement joins TRBV28 to TRBJ2-3; D gene unclear. The germline CDR1 and CDR2 sequences are MDHEN and SYDVKM. V was shortened by 6 bases and J by 6 bases, with 7 bases between the two germline ends. This CDR3 is 11 amino acids long. The CDR3 reads CASRSADTQYF. In DNA form, the CDR3 reads TGTGCCAGCAGGTCAGCCGATACGCAGTATTTT.

Here the CDR3 reads CASSQGGTSDFEQYF. CDR3 DNA sequence: TGTGCCAGCAGCCAGGGGGGGACTAGCGACTTCGAGCAGTACTTC. This chain connects TRBV7-8 to TRBJ2-7; 10 positions agree with TRBD2. Germline V gene data show CDR1 as SGHVS and CDR2 as FQNEAQ. The CDR3 extends over 15 amino acids. V shed 5 bases and J 6 bases; nucleotides not matched to a gene: 10.

This clone was detected a few times. One junction end does not reproduce the germline sequence, and a read error may be involved. The chain combines TRBV7-2 with TRBJ2-2, with 9 bases aligning to TRBD2. The CDR3 has 14 residues. Germline V CDR1 and CDR2: SGHTA, FQGNSA. In DNA, the CDR3 is TGCGCCAGCAGTAGCGGGGGATCCACCGGGGAGCTGTTTTTT. It yields the protein CASSSGGSTGELFF.

V and J are TRBV6-4 and TRBJ2-1; D remains unclear. CDR1 is MRHNA, CDR2 SNTAGT, per germline. Trimming took 0 bases from V and 5 from J, leaving 5 bases between them. CDR3 length equals 13 residues. The CDR3 loop is CASSDSQNNEQFF. The CDR3 DNA is TGTGCCAGCAGTGACTCCCAAAACAATGAGCAGTTCTTC.

This rearrangement joins TRBV11-2 to TRBJ2-2, with 7 bases aligning to TRBD1. Germline V CDR1 and CDR2: SGHAT, FQNNGV. The CDR3 spans 15 residues. The V and J ends lost 5 bases and 0 bases, in that order; junction bases with no gene match: 3. This CDR3 reads CASSRDSSNTGELFF. In DNA form, the CDR3 reads TGTGCCAGCAGCAGGGACAGCTCGAACACCGGGGAGCTGTTTTTT.

This clone turned up a few times. Other DNA sequences in the same sample also yield this CDR3. V gene TRBV2 combines with J gene TRBJ2-1; D is undetermined. Between the trimmed V and J ends, which lost 3 bases and 4 bases, there was a span of 1 base. Germline V gene sequence: CDR1 SNHLY, CDR2 FYNNEI. This CDR3 region has 11 residues. CDR3 sequence: CASSEYNEQFF. CDR3 coding DNA: TGTGCCAGCAGTGAGTACAATGAGCAGTTCTTC. Full variable domain (outside the CDR3, taken from reference TRBV2 and TRBJ2-1): EPEVTQTPSHQVTQMGQEVILRCVPISNHLYFYWYRQILGQKVEFLVSFYNNEISEKSEIFDDQFSVERPDGSNFTLKIRSTKLEDSAMYFCASSEYNEQFFGPGTRLTVL.

Points on this clone: Possible read error: a much larger clone is one base away. The chain is built from TRBV7-9 and TRBJ2-3; no definite D call. CDR3 size: 15 residues. The V end lost 3 bases, the J end lost 2 bases, and 12 bases lay between the germline ends. Germline assignment: CDR1 SEHNR and CDR2 FQNEAQ (reference sequence). Here the CDR3 DNA reads TGTGCCAGCAGCTTCCAATGCCTGGACACAGATACGCAGTATTTT. Protein product: CASSFQCLDTDTQYF.

The chain uses TRBV6-6 and TRBJ2-2; 7 bases align to TRBD1. The CDR3 runs to 13 residues. Germline assignment: CDR1 MNHNY and CDR2 SVGAGI (reference sequence). V was clipped by 8 bases and J by 6 bases; unmatched bases: 6. DNA for the CDR3: TGTGCCAGCTCCCTGACAGGGTCCGGGGAGCTGTTTTTT. It specifies CASSLTGSGELFF.

The V and J genes are TRBV28 and TRBJ2-7; 11 bases fit TRBD2. Germline CDR1 and CDR2: MDHEN and SYDVKM. There are 17 residues in the CDR3. J lost 3 bases, V lost 6 bases, and 13 bases had no gene match. CDR3 protein: CASRPLKGLAAHYEQYF. The CDR3 nucleotides are TGTGCCAGCAGACCTCTTAAGGGACTAGCGGCCCACTACGAGCAGTACTTC. The whole variable domain, remainder taken from reference TRBV28 and TRBJ2-7, is DVKVTQSSRYLVKRTGEKVFLECVQDMDHENMFWYRQDPGLGLRLIYFSYDVKMKEKGDIPEGYSVSREKKERFSLILESASTNQTSMYLCASRPLKGLAAHYEQYFGPGTRLTVT.

The chain combines TRBV28 with TRBJ1-1, with unresolved D. Looked up from germline, CDR1 is MDHEN and CDR2 is SYDVKM. The CDR3 is 13 amino acids. V was cut by 5 bases and J by 3 bases, with 10 bases left in between. CDR3 in amino acids: CASSQEGYTEAFF. In nucleotides, the CDR3 is TGTGCCAGCAGTCAAGAGGGCTACACTGAAGCTTTCTTT.

The J gene is TRBJ2-5, the V gene TRBV30; D call uncertain. The end of the DNA aligns better with TRBJ2-7, so the J call may be wrong. Germline CDR1 is GTSNPN and CDR2 is SVGIG (reference sequence). CDR3 length equals 12 residues. For the CDR3, the DNA is TGTGCCTGGAGTGGGTCGCCCTACGAGCAGTACTTC. It yields the protein CAWSGSPYEQYF.

This chain connects TRBV7-6 to TRBJ2-3, with D hard to call. There are 12 residues in the CDR3. Germline values: CDR1 SGHVS, CDR2 FNYEAQ. The ends were cut back, 4 bases at V and 4 bases at J, with 6 bases in the middle. The CDR3 protein is CASSSRSDTQYF. CDR3 DNA sequence: TGTGCCAGCAGCTCTCGGTCAGATACGCAGTATTTT.

The CDR3 nucleotides are TGTGCCAGCAGCATTACAGGGGGTGGGGGCTACACCTTC. This translates into CASSITGGGGYTF. The gene calls are TRBV6-5 and TRBJ1-2; 8 bases align to TRBD1. With 6 bases clipped from V and 8 bases from J, the junction kept 8 bases outside the gene matches. CDR3 length: 13 amino acids. The germline CDR1 and CDR2 sequences are MNHEY and SVGAGI.

This clone was detected only once. The CDR3 region has the DNA TGTGCCAGCAGTGAATATGGGACAGGGGTAGGCTACACCTTC. It yields the protein CASSEYGTGVGYTF. The genes are TRBV25-1 and TRBJ1-2; 10 bases line up with TRBD1. The ends lost 0 bases at V and 8 bases at J; junction bases unmatched: 3. CDR3 length: 14 residues. CDR1 is MGHDK and CDR2 is SYGVNS in the germline V gene.